This TCR beta chain stems from a study of blood T cell repertoires in COVID-19. Study at large: Samples representing acute and convalescent COVID-19 were sourced from the United States, Italy and Spain. Sample material is recorded as cDNA or gDNA derived from T cells, B-cell-depleted T cells, or PBMCs.

V lost 7 bases and J lost 4; bases outside the gene matches: 4. This CDR3 region has 13 residues. Germline V gene data show CDR1 as MDHEN and CDR2 as SYDVKM. Source study methods: Reference gene primers were amplified, and this amplification served to estimate nucleated cell counts. TCRdb keeps only in-frame clones here, not all; method: immunoSEQ multiplex PCR. The V and J calls and clone size are taken from that table; D and trimming were inferred from the DNA. The sample carries 200,000 to 250,000 clones, roughly 92% recorded once. Seattle's cohort entered during active infection and was followed longitudinally.

The sample consisted of peripheral blood. This receptor was identified in a man aged 60-69 years with COVID-19, enrolled during active disease. The V and J genes are TRBV28 and TRBJ2-7, with TRBD1 matching 10 bases. The CDR3 region is CASKTGGMYEQYF. Written as DNA, the CDR3 is TGTGCCAGCAAGACAGGGGGCATGTACGAGCAGTACTTC.